These 20 T cell receptor beta chains originate from one sample sequenced in a study of cytomegalovirus exposure and HLA in healthy donors. Clones were sequenced by immunoSEQ multiplex PCR, and TCRdb holds only the in-frame ones, with some missing. The sample has about 170,000 clones, approximately 87% seen once. The source material was PBMCs. The receptors come from a woman in her thirties in good health and CMV-seronegative.

This clone was observed a single time. The chain is built from TRBV11-2 and TRBJ2-5; D is uncertain. Germline V CDR1 and CDR2: SGHAT, FQNNGV. The CDR3 length is 15 residues. Deletions cut 0 bases from V and 1 base from J, with 9 bases between. The CDR3 protein is CASSLDYYSQETQYF. CDR3 DNA sequence: TGTGCCAGCAGCTTAGATTATTATTCCCAAGAGACCCAGTACTTC.

This chain links TRBV9 with TRBJ2-7; 10 bases fit TRBD2. The germline gives CDR1 SGDLS, CDR2 YYNGEE. Trimming cost V 0 bases and J 5 bases; bases outside gene matches: 14. The CDR3 has 18 amino acids. CDR3 sequence (DNA): TGTGCCAGCAGCGTAGGATGGCTAGCGGGGGCCCAAACCCACGAGCAGTACTTC. This encodes CASSVGWLAGAQTHEQYF.

This sequence joins TRBV27 and TRBJ1-5; tentatively, D is TRBD1 (5 bases). Germline CDR1 MNHEY, CDR2 SMNVEV (reference sequence). Trimming removed 8 bases from V and 2 bases from J, with 13 bases in between. There are 14 residues in the CDR3. The CDR3 coding sequence is TGTGCCAGCTCGAAGGGGCGCGGCAATCAGCCCCAGCATTTT. It specifies CASSKGRGNQPQHF.

The chain has TRBV2 and TRBJ2-3; a weak D match, TRBD1 (6 bases). The V and J ends lost 6 bases and 1 base respectively, with 17 bases between them. Germline CDR1 SNHLY, CDR2 FYNNEI. The CDR3 consists of 16 residues. CDR3 bases: TGTGCCAGCAGCCACACAGGGCCCATACGCACAGATACGCAGTATTTT. Protein: CASSHTGPIRTDTQYF.

This clone was recorded only once. CDR3: CASSESGGPSDTQYF. The CDR3 nucleotides are TGCGCCAGCAGTGAGTCCGGGGGGCCGTCAGATACGCAGTATTTT. The chain couples TRBV10-2 to TRBJ2-3, with D perhaps TRBD2 (7 bases). Germline V gene data show CDR1 as WSHSY and CDR2 as SAAADI. The V end was cut by 0 bases, the J end by 4 bases, with 11 bases between. The CDR3 is made up of 15 amino acids.

The chain couples TRBV19 to TRBJ2-1; 8 bases agree with TRBD1. There are 15 residues in the CDR3. J was trimmed by 4 bases and V by 4 bases; bases with no gene match: 6. Germline V CDR1 and CDR2: LNHDA, SQIVND (reference sequence). The chain's CDR3 is CASSTTGGLYNEQFF. The CDR3 region has the DNA TGTGCCAGTAGTACTACAGGGGGATTGTACAATGAGCAGTTCTTC.

This chain links TRBV5-6 with TRBJ2-1; 8 nucleotides line up with TRBD1. V trimming: 3 bases; J trimming: 7 bases; junction bases outside the gene matches: 21. The CDR3 is 19 residues long. Germline V gene lookup returns CDR1 SGHDT and CDR2 YYEEEE. The CDR3 reads CASSSHQGAKGLRGNEQFF. The CDR3 region has the DNA TGTGCCAGCAGCTCGCATCAGGGGGCAAAGGGACTTCGGGGGAATGAGCAGTTCTTC.

The J gene is TRBJ2-1, the V gene TRBV5-1; 10 bases are a match to TRBD2. Germline V gives CDR1 SGHRS, CDR2 YFSETQ. CDR3 length: 15 residues. The V and J ends lost 7 bases and 4 bases, in that order; junction bases with no gene match: 8. CDR3 amino acids: CASRGLAGDYNEQFF. CDR3 DNA sequence: TGCGCCAGCCGCGGCCTAGCGGGGGATTACAATGAGCAGTTCTTC.

The rearrangement links TRBV9 to TRBJ2-3; 8 nucleotides line up with TRBD1. V shed 0 bases, J shed 11 bases, and the junction held 5 bases outside the gene matches. CDR3 length equals 13 residues. Germline V CDR1 and CDR2: SGDLS, YYNGEE. The CDR3 sequence: CASSVARQGQQYF. The CDR3 region has the DNA TGTGCCAGCAGCGTAGCCCGACAGGGGCAGCAGTATTTT.

This clone came up once. This rearrangement joins TRBV6-6 to TRBJ1-6, with TRBD1 as a possible D gene (6 bases). The V end lost 8 bases, the J end lost 5 bases, and 13 bases lay between the germline ends. The germline V gene has CDR1 MNHNY and CDR2 SVGAGI (reference sequence). The CDR3 is 14 amino acids. The CDR3 loop is CASGNRDNNSPLHF. DNA of the CDR3: TGTGCCAGCGGGAACAGGGATAATAATTCACCCCTCCACTTT.

This chain links TRBV7-6 with TRBJ2-5; D gene uncertain. Germline CDR1 SGHVS, CDR2 FNYEAQ. Deletions cut 1 base from V and 5 bases from J, with 14 bases between. The CDR3 runs to 15 residues. CDR3 protein: CASSLDPYEAETQYF. In DNA, the CDR3 is TGTGCCAGCAGCTTAGATCCTTACGAGGCGGAGACCCAGTACTTC.

The chain couples TRBV15 to TRBJ2-1; TRBD2 might be the D (5 bases). V was cut by 2 bases and J by 3 bases, with 14 bases left in between. Germline lookup yields CDR1 LNHNV and CDR2 YYDKDF (reference sequence). The CDR3 runs 16 residues. In DNA form, the CDR3 reads TGTGCCACCAGCAGAACTTCCGGACTCAGCTACAATGAGCAGTTCTTC. It codes for CATSRTSGLSYNEQFF.

The rearrangement joins TRBV7-2 to TRBJ2-1; TRBD2 agrees at 9 bases. This CDR3 spans 15 amino acids. V was clipped by 1 base and J by 8 bases; unmatched bases: 6. CDR1 is SGHTA and CDR2 is FQGNSA in the germline V gene. The CDR3 DNA reads TGTGCCAGCAGCTTAGACTGGCGGGGGGGCTATGAGCAGTTCTTC. Amino acids: CASSLDWRGGYEQFF. The full variable domain, with the rest looked up from reference TRBV7-2 and TRBJ2-1, is GAGVSQSPSNKVTEKGKDVELRCDPISGHTALYWYRQSLGQGLEFLIYFQGNSAPDKSGLPSDRFSAERTGGSVSTLTIQRTQQEDSAVYLCASSLDWRGGYEQFFGPGTRLTVL.

This chain joins TRBV5-1 and TRBJ2-2, with TRBD2 matching over 7 bases. CDR1 and CDR2 from the germline V gene are SGHRS and YFSETQ. V lost 0 bases and J lost 0; bases outside the gene matches: 2. The CDR3 extends over 16 amino acids. CDR3 nucleotides: TGCGCCAGCAGCTTGGCCGGGAGGTCGAACACCGGGGAGCTGTTTTTT. This encodes CASSLAGRSNTGELFF.

The chain employs TRBV6-6 and TRBJ2-7; 8 nucleotides agree with TRBD1. Germline V gene sequence: CDR1 MNHNY, CDR2 SVGAGI (reference sequence). J was trimmed by 3 bases and V by 6 bases; bases with no gene match: 7. The CDR3 is 14 residues long. The CDR3 here is CASRPTGAVYEQYF. CDR3 bases: TGTGCCAGCAGGCCGACAGGGGCTGTCTACGAGCAGTACTTC.

The chain is built from TRBV6-5 and TRBJ2-7; D is undetermined. Germline V lookup: CDR1 MNHEY, CDR2 SVGAGI. This CDR3 spans 12 amino acids. Deletions cut 6 bases from V and 5 bases from J, with 11 bases between. CDR3 region: CASRRAADEQYF. The CDR3 nucleotides read TGTGCCAGCAGACGCGCCGCGGACGAGCAGTACTTC.

In nucleotides, the CDR3 is TGCGCCAGCAGCCTAGTCGGGGGGGGCCCTTTCTTT. Translation: CASSLVGGGPFF. The V and J genes are TRBV4-1 and TRBJ1-1; maybe TRBD1 (6 bases). CDR1 and CDR2 (germline): MGHRA, YSYEKL. The CDR3 runs 12 residues. V lost 4 bases, J lost 12 bases, and 15 bases lay in between.

The CDR3 loop is CASSLTGMNTGELFF. The CDR3 DNA follows: TGCGCCAGCAGCTTGACAGGGATGAACACCGGGGAGCTGTTTTTT. The chain is built from TRBV5-1 and TRBJ2-2; tentative D call: TRBD1 (6 bases). Trimming cost V 1 base and J 1 base, with 8 bases left between them. The V gene's germline CDR1 is SGHRS and CDR2 YFSETQ. This CDR3 contains 15 residues.

This clone was picked up one time. CDR3: CSVEPAGQNTGELFF. CDR3 nucleotides: TGCAGCGTTGAACCTGCGGGCCAGAACACCGGGGAGCTGTTTTTT. The chain carries TRBV29-1 and TRBJ2-2, with a possible D match to TRBD2 (5 bases). Germline CDR1 and CDR2: SQVTM and ANQGSEA. This CDR3 is built from 15 residues. Trimming cost V 2 bases and J 1 base, with 11 bases left between them.

CDR3 loop: CASSNDRAGGNTIYF. CDR3 DNA: TGTGCCAGCAGTAACGACAGGGCTGGTGGAAACACCATATATTTT. The rearrangement uses TRBV6-1 and TRBJ1-3, with 7 nucleotides matching TRBD1. The V and J ends lost 5 bases and 3 bases, in that order; junction bases with no gene match: 7. The CDR3 runs to 15 residues. CDR1 MNHNS and CDR2 SASEGT come from the germline V gene.